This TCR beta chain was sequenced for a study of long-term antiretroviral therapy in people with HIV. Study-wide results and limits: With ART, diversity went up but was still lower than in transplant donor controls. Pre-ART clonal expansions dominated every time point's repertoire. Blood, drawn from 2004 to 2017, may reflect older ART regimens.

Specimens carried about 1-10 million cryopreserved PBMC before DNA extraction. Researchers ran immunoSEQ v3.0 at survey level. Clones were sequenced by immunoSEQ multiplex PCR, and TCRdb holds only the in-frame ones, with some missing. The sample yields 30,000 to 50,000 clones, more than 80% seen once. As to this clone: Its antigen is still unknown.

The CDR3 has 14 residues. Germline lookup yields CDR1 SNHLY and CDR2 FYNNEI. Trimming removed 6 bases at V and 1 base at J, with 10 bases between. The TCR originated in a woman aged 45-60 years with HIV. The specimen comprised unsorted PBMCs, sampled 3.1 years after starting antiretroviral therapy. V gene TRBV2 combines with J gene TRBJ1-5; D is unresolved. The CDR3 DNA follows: TGTGCCAGCAGCCTCGGACGGAGCAATCAGCCCCAGCATTTT. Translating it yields CASSLGRSNQPQHF. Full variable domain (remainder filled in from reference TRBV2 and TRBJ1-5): EPEVTQTPSHQVTQMGQEVILRCVPISNHLYFYWYRQILGQKVEFLVSFYNNEISEKSEIFDDQFSVERPDGSNFTLKIRSTKLEDSAMYFCASSLGRSNQPQHFGDGTRLSIL.